The next 11 T cell receptor beta chains were all read from a single sample in a study of blood T cell repertoires in COVID-19 (dated by TCRdb to the early 2020s). The library relied on the immunoSEQ multiplex PCR assay. Held by TCRdb, this immuneACCESS table contains in-frame sequences only and omits some clones. Under half of the omission traces to an unresolved V gene where checked; the cause of the rest is unknown. This sample gives about 270,000 clones in total; about nine tenths of them show up just once. The top ten clonotypes cover roughly 1.6% of the sample. The sequenced material came from peripheral blood. The receptors shown here come from a woman in her sixties or seventies who had recovered from COVID-19.

Comments on this clone: At one boundary the junction diverges from the germline segment, which might be a read error. V usage is TRBV19 and J usage is TRBJ1-1, with TRBD1 identical over 10 bases. The CDR3 extends over 14 amino acids. CDR1 LNHDA and CDR2 SQIVND come from the germline V gene (reference sequence). The CDR3 protein is CASSVTGTGAEAFF. In nucleotides, the CDR3 is TGTGCCAGTAGTGTCACCGGGACAGGGGCTGAGGCTTTCTTT.

CDR3 DNA sequence: TGTGCCAGCAGACTAAGGGCGGGCAGATCACCCCTCCACTTT. Protein product: CASRLRAGRSPLHF. The chain employs TRBV28 and TRBJ1-6; D gene ambiguous. Germline loops: CDR1 MDHEN, CDR2 SYDVKM. The CDR3 totals 14 residues. The germline V and J ends were trimmed by 6 bases and 10 bases, with 16 bases remaining between them.

V is TRBV7-8 and J is TRBJ2-3, with 7 positions matching TRBD2. Trimming cost V 2 bases and J 4 bases; bases outside gene matches: 6. This CDR3 region has 15 residues. Germline V gives CDR1 SGHVS, CDR2 FQNEAQ. For the CDR3, the DNA is TGTGCCAGCAGCTTAAATCAGGGAGGGGCAGATACGCAGTATTTT. Its translation is CASSLNQGGADTQYF.

The chain has TRBV28 and TRBJ1-1; TRBD1 matches at 7 bases. The CDR3 runs 14 residues. J lost 8 bases, V lost 10 bases, and 16 bases had no gene match. Germline V lookup: CDR1 MDHEN, CDR2 SYDVKM. DNA of the CDR3: TGTGCCATCGCCGGACAGGCAGTCTATGCGGAAGCTTTCTTT. Translating gives CAIAGQAVYAEAFF.

This chain links TRBV14 with TRBJ1-4; no reliable D call. The CDR3 runs 17 residues. Per germline, CDR1 SGHDN and CDR2 FVKESK. The ends were cut back, 0 bases at V and 7 bases at J, with 18 bases in the middle. CDR3 sequence reads: CASSQDRDAGSIEKLFF. The CDR3 DNA follows: TGTGCCAGCAGCCAAGATCGCGATGCAGGTTCGATTGAAAAACTGTTTTTT.

J is TRBJ1-5 and V is TRBV4-2, with 7 bases that match TRBD1. The CDR3 sequence is 15 residues long. V trimming: 4 bases; J trimming: 2 bases; junction bases outside the gene matches: 5. CDR1 and CDR2 from the germline V gene are LGHNA and YNFKEQ. This chain's CDR3 is CASSPRQGGNQPQHF. In DNA form, the CDR3 reads TGTGCCAGCAGCCCCCGACAGGGAGGCAATCAGCCCCAGCATTTT.

V gene TRBV28 combines with J gene TRBJ1-4, with D unclear. Germline V gives CDR1 MDHEN, CDR2 SYDVKM. The V end lost 5 bases, the J end lost 7 bases, and 8 bases lay between the germline ends. CDR3 size: 12 residues. In DNA form, the CDR3 reads TGTGCCAGCAGTCGGGGATTTGAAAAACTGTTTTTT. This translates into CASSRGFEKLFF.

The chain recombines TRBV12-3 or TRBV12-4 with TRBJ2-1; possibly TRBD1 for D (6 bases). CDR3 length equals 13 residues. The V gene lost 11 bases and the J gene lost 2 bases, with 13 bases spanning the gap. CDR3 region: CAASPGAYNEQFF. The DNA of the CDR3 is TGTGCCGCCTCCCCAGGGGCCTACAATGAGCAGTTCTTC.

The gene calls are TRBV11-3 and TRBJ2-3; TRBD2 matches 9 bases. The CDR3 is 16 amino acids. The V segment lost 1 base and the J segment 4 bases; nucleotides outside the gene matches: 6. Germline CDR1 SGHNT, CDR2 YENEEA. This CDR3 is CASSLAAGGPSDTQYF. The CDR3 DNA reads as TGTGCCAGCAGCTTAGCGGCGGGGGGGCCCTCAGATACGCAGTATTTT.

The chain links TRBV9 to TRBJ1-1; no reliable D call. Germline loops: CDR1 SGDLS, CDR2 YYNGEE. This CDR3 is 14 amino acids long. Trimming removed 0 bases at V and 5 bases at J, with 11 bases between. CDR3 protein: CASSVGGSRTEAFF. CDR3 nucleotides: TGTGCCAGCAGCGTAGGCGGCTCTAGGACTGAAGCTTTCTTT.

This rearrangement joins TRBV7-2 to TRBJ2-5; TRBD2 matches at 9 bases. V dropped 4 bases and J dropped 4; count of bases not matched to a gene: 1. Germline CDR1 reads SGHTA; CDR2 reads FQGNSA. CDR3 size: 13 residues. CDR3 bases: TGTGCCAGCAGCTGGACTAGCGCAGAGACCCAGTACTTC. Translation gives CASSWTSAETQYF.